The 8 T cell receptor beta chains below were found in one sample sequenced in a study of OX40 agonist ivuxolimab in advanced cancers. Repertoires were generated with immunoSEQ multiplex PCR, while TCRdb's copy carries only in-frame clones and drops some. The table has around 55,000 clones, around 86% seen once. The sample here was CD4+ or CD8+ T cells sorted from blood, taken in a trial of the OX40 agonist ivuxolimab. Receptor source: an adult with an advanced solid tumor such as melanoma, head and neck, liver or kidney cancer.

The V gene is TRBV4-3, the J gene TRBJ2-7, with D possibly called TRBD1 or TRBD2 (5 bases each). CDR1 and CDR2 from the germline V gene are LGHNA and YSLEER. Trimming stripped 3 bases from V and 3 bases from J, with 9 bases between. The CDR3 runs 13 residues. Written as DNA, the CDR3 is TGCGCCAGCAGCCAGGGGACGAACTACGAGCAGTACTTC. Protein sequence: CASSQGTNYEQYF.

The chain has TRBV7-9 and TRBJ2-3; TRBD2 matches at 8 bases. V was pared by 4 bases and J by 4 bases, with 7 bases of the junction left unmatched. Germline V CDR1 and CDR2: SEHNR, FQNEAQ (reference sequence). The CDR3 spans 15 residues. The CDR3 nucleotides read TGTGCCAGCAGCTCCCACGGGGGGGGCCCAGATACGCAGTATTTT. Protein: CASSSHGGGPDTQYF.

The chain has TRBV5-4 and TRBJ2-5; 8 nucleotides agree with TRBD1. J gave up 4 bases and V 4 bases, and 3 bases lay outside the gene matches. Per germline, CDR1 SGHNT and CDR2 YYREEE (reference sequence). CDR3 length equals 13 residues. The CDR3 loop reads CASSLGQGETQYF. CDR3 nucleotides: TGTGCCAGCAGCCTCGGACAGGGAGAGACCCAGTACTTC.

The DNA for the CDR3 is TGTGCCAGCAGCTGGGACAGGGATAATTCACCCCTCCACTTT. As protein: CASSWDRDNSPLHF. The genes are TRBV13 and TRBJ1-6; the match to TRBD1 covers 9 bases. The ends lost 4 bases at V and 5 bases at J; junction bases unmatched: 0. The CDR3 extends over 14 amino acids. The germline V gene encodes CDR1 PRHDT and CDR2 FYEKMQ (reference sequence). Using reference TRBV13 and TRBJ1-6 for the parts outside the CDR3, the full variable domain is AAGVIQSPRHLIKEKRETATLKCYPIPRHDTVYWYQQGPGQDPQFLISFYEKMQSDKGSIPDRFSAQQFSDYHSELNMSSLELGDSALYFCASSWDRDNSPLHFGNGTRLTVT.

This clone was observed a handful of times. This chain links TRBV9 with TRBJ1-1; no firm D call. Germline-derived CDR1 and CDR2 are SGDLS and YYNGEE. The V and J ends lost 2 bases and 3 bases respectively, with 8 bases between them. This CDR3 has 13 residues. CDR3 bases: TGTGCCAGCAGCGTCAGGCCGCACACTGAAGCTTTCTTT. Its protein product is CASSVRPHTEAFF. The whole variable domain, remainder taken from reference TRBV9 and TRBJ1-1, is DSGVTQTPKHLITATGQRVTLRCSPRSGDLSVYWYQQSLDQGLQFLIQYYNGEERAKGNILERFSAQQFPDLHSELNLSSLELGDSALYFCASSVRPHTEAFFGQGTRLTVV.

The CDR3 DNA follows: TGTGCCAGCAGCACCATACAGGGGGCAGGTGGCTACACCTTC. This translates into CASSTIQGAGGYTF. This chain uses TRBV7-9 with TRBJ1-2; the match to TRBD1 covers 9 bases. The V segment lost 5 bases and the J segment 7 bases; nucleotides outside the gene matches: 8. The CDR3 length is 14 residues. Germline assignment: CDR1 SEHNR and CDR2 FQNEAQ (reference sequence).

The V and J genes are TRBV5-6 and TRBJ1-5; D call uncertain. This CDR3 spans 14 amino acids. With 0 bases removed from V and 5 bases from J, the gap between germline ends came to 9 bases. CDR1 SGHDT and CDR2 YYEEEE come from the germline V gene. The chain's CDR3 is CASSLDGGDQPQHF. CDR3 in DNA: TGTGCCAGCAGCTTGGACGGTGGGGATCAGCCCCAGCATTTT.

This chain connects TRBV7-6 to TRBJ1-5; 7 nucleotides align to TRBD1. Trimming took 0 bases from V and 0 from J; bases not matched to a gene: 11. The germline gives CDR1 SGHVS, CDR2 FNYEAQ. CDR3 size: 19 residues. CDR3 region: CASSLAAGGLEYSNQPQHF. In DNA form, the CDR3 reads TGTGCCAGCAGCTTAGCGGCAGGGGGTCTAGAGTATAGCAATCAGCCCCAGCATTTT.